What follows describes a single T cell receptor beta chain. Its antigen remains unidentified. A single record per CDR3 protein comes from TCRdb applying MiXCR to the reads. The sample lists about 770,000 distinct CDR3 sequences, around 29% occurring once. This sample is drawn from a study of T cell repertoires in cytomegalovirus infection. This CDR3 is built from 12 residues. The germline gives CDR1 SGHVT, CDR2 SQSDAQ. V lost 4 bases to trimming and J lost 9 bases, with 10 bases between them. The sequence was obtained from a human donor in good health (CMV status not recorded). Some clones in this sample may be carry-over from other donors' samples. The sample consisted of cultured CD8+ T cells from PBMCs, taken from culture after CMV antigen stimulation. The chain combines TRBV7-4 with TRBJ2-1; D gene unclear. The CDR3: CASSYQSVEQFF. For the CDR3, the DNA is TGTGCCAGCAGCTACCAGAGCGTTGAGCAGTTCTTC.